This T cell receptor beta chain was documented in a study of identical twins. The CDR3 runs to 13 residues. Trimming at V came to 3 bases and at J to 4 bases, leaving 6 bases not matched to a gene. From germline, CDR1 is DFQATT and CDR2 SNEGSKA (reference sequence). Unique molecular identifiers were in the cDNA, with template-switch universal primer binding. TCRdb used MiXCR to reprocess the 5' RACE reads, holding one entry per CDR3 protein. This sample has under 350,000 distinct CDR3 sequences, with 8% to 9.5% found just once. In every case, the donor was a healthy Caucasian. General study points: Cord blood's abundant beta clonotypes had fewer insertions, unlike memory repertoires. For monozygotic twins, models underestimated out-of-frame TCR alpha sharing.

In its sample, this clonotype was seen many times. Antigen unknown. Another study also made use of these data, one on yellow fever vaccine responses in identical twins.

V usage is TRBV20-1 and J usage is TRBJ2-7; 7 bases are shared with TRBD1. Sequencing was done on a sample of CD8+ T cells sorted from blood. This clonotype originated in a woman between 18 and 30 years old in good health. For the CDR3, the DNA is TGCAGTGCTAGCGGGACAGTGGATTACGAGCAGTACTTC. This codes for CSASGTVDYEQYF.